Shown below are 17 T cell receptor beta chains from a single sample sequenced in a study of T cell clonality in common variable immunodeficiency. Libraries were prepared by immunoSEQ multiplex PCR; TCRdb keeps only in-frame clonotypes and omits some of them. Sampling found 40,000 to 65,000 clones, none seen once. The sequenced material came from peripheral blood mononuclear cells. Every receptor here comes from a person aged 18 to 69 in good health.

This clone was observed many times. The read comes to an end 3 residues before the CDR3 does, leaving the germline J gene to fill in the end. The chain recombines TRBV6-1 with TRBJ2-1; 8 bases are a match to TRBD1. Trimming took 3 bases from V and 6 from J; bases not matched to a gene: 4. Germline V gene data show CDR1 as MNHNS and CDR2 as SASEGT. The CDR3 sequence is 14 residues long. The CDR3 bases that were read are TGTGCCAGCAGTGACCCCAGGGGGCGCAATGAG. It is translated as CASSDPRGRNE. The full-length CDR3 reads as CASSDPRGRNEQFF.

At least ten counts were recorded for this clone. The read finishes 3 residues shy of the CDR3 end, and the germline J gene is used to complete it. V is TRBV18 and J is TRBJ2-2, with a tentative D call TRBD2 (6 bases). Trimming cost V 3 bases and J 8 bases, with 10 bases left between them. The CDR3 runs to 13 residues. CDR1 KGHSH and CDR2 LQKENI come from the germline V gene. The part of the CDR3 DNA that was read is TGTGCCAGCTCACCCGGGACTTCGGGGGAG. It encodes CASSPGTSGE. The full CDR3 reads CASSPGTSGELFF. The full variable domain, with the rest looked up from reference TRBV18 and TRBJ2-2, is NAGVMQNPRHLVRRRGQEARLRCSPMKGHSHVYWYRQLPEEGLKFMVYLQKENIIDESGMPKERFSAEFPKEGPSILRIQQVVRGDSAAYFCASSPGTSGELFFGEGSRLTVL.

This clone has at least ten counts. With the read ending 3 residues before the CDR3 end, the germline J gene is used to fill in that end. This chain uses TRBV10-2 with TRBJ2-3; 8 bases are shared with TRBD1. Germline V lookup: CDR1 WSHSY, CDR2 SAAADI. The CDR3 runs to 16 residues. V was clipped by 3 bases and J by 2 bases; unmatched bases: 7. CDR3 loop: CASSDSDRVFTDTQYF. The sequenced CDR3 bases are TGCGCCAGCAGTGATTCGGACAGGGTATTCACAGATACG.

This clone was recorded a few times. Read coverage stops 3 residues before the CDR3 terminus; the germline J gene supplies the remainder. This sequence joins TRBV5-1 and TRBJ1-2, with D tentatively TRBD1 (5 bases). The CDR3 is made up of 16 amino acids. Germline CDR1 and CDR2: SGHRS and YFSETQ. V dropped 0 bases and J dropped 4 bases, with 16 bases sitting between them. The CDR3 region is CASSLDWAGRFYGYTF. Partial CDR3 DNA: TGCGCCAGCAGCTTGGATTGGGCAGGGAGGTTCTATGGC.

This clone was seen repeatedly, ten times or more. The CDR3 extends 3 residues past the end of the read, so its final part is completed from the germline J gene. The rearrangement uses TRBV20-1 and TRBJ2-1; 7 bases are a match to TRBD1. The ends lost 4 bases at V and 2 bases at J; junction bases unmatched: 8. CDR3 size: 15 residues. The germline V gene has CDR1 DFQATT and CDR2 SNEGSKA (reference sequence). CDR3 in amino acids: CSATRQGITYNEQFF. The sequenced CDR3 bases are TGCAGTGCTACCCGACAGGGCATTACCTACAATGAG.

This clone was detected ten times or more. Sequencing ends 3 residues short of the CDR3 end; the germline J gene provides the rest. This chain joins TRBV5-1 and TRBJ1-1, with D perhaps matching TRBD1 (5 bases). Looked up from germline, CDR1 is SGHRS and CDR2 is YFSETQ. Trimming removed 4 bases from V and 1 base from J, with 17 bases in between. The CDR3 extends over 16 amino acids. CDR3 amino acids: CASSPPPLTGNTEAFF. The covered CDR3 bases are TGCGCCAGCAGCCCTCCTCCTCTCACAGGGAACACTGAA.

This clone has at least ten counts. The read finishes 3 residues shy of the CDR3 end, and the germline J gene is used to complete it. The gene calls are TRBV30 and TRBJ2-3; D is perhaps TRBD2 (6 bases). This CDR3 has 15 residues. Germline V CDR1 and CDR2: GTSNPN, SVGIG (reference sequence). V was cut by 0 bases and J by 2 bases, with 12 bases left in between. The part of the CDR3 DNA that was read is TGTGCCTGGAGTGTACGTCGGGGGATCACAGATACG. Protein: CAWSVRRGITDT. The CDR3 in its entirety is CAWSVRRGITDTQYF. Full variable domain (remainder filled in from reference TRBV30 and TRBJ2-3): SQTIHQWPATLVQPVGSPLSLECTVEGTSNPNLYWYRQAAGRGLQLLFYSVGIGQISSEVPQNLSASRPQDRQFILSSKKLLLSDSGFYLCAWSVRRGITDTQYFGPGTRLTVL.

A note on this clone: The CDR3 end is not reached by the read, which stops 3 residues before it; the germline J gene fills it in. The chain is built from TRBV19 and TRBJ1-2; 9 nucleotides match TRBD1. This CDR3 comprises 14 residues. In germline, CDR1 is LNHDA, CDR2 SQIVND (reference sequence). Trimming cost V 6 bases and J 3 bases; bases outside gene matches: 5. CDR3 DNA (partial): TGTGCCAGTAGCAGGGACAGGGAGGACTATGGC. Translated: CASSRDREDYG. The whole CDR3 sequence reads CASSRDREDYGYTF.

Points on this clone: From the germline J gene comes the end of the CDR3, since the read stops 3 residues before it. V and J are TRBV13 and TRBJ2-1; 15 bases agree with TRBD2. The CDR3 is made up of 18 amino acids. Germline V gene data show CDR1 as PRHDT and CDR2 as FYEKMQ (reference sequence). V trimming: 2 bases; J trimming: 8 bases; junction bases outside the gene matches: 10. The CDR3 DNA, read in part, is TGTGCCAGCAGCTTACAGAGAAGGACTAGCGGGAGGGCCGATGAG. This sequence encodes CASSLQRRTSGRADE. The full CDR3 protein is CASSLQRRTSGRADEQFF.

This clone was detected many times. The read terminates 3 residues ahead of where the CDR3 ends, so the germline J gene completes it. The chain is built from TRBV6-4 and TRBJ2-1, with D perhaps given as TRBD1 or TRBD2 (5 bases each). V was shortened by 3 bases and J by 4 bases, with 13 bases between the two germline ends. There are 15 residues in the CDR3. CDR1 MRHNA and CDR2 SNTAGT come from the germline V gene. CDR3 DNA, as far as it was read: TGTGCCAGCAGTGATAGGTCAGGGAGTTACAATGAG. This translates into CASSDRSGSYNE. The entire CDR3 is CASSDRSGSYNEQFF.

Note on this clone: The CDR3 goes on 3 residues after the read ends, and that part is filled in from the germline J gene. This sequence joins TRBV7-2 and TRBJ1-2; 8 nucleotides match TRBD1. This CDR3 region has 14 residues. Germline CDR1 and CDR2: SGHTA and FQGNSA. J was trimmed by 7 bases and V by 3 bases; bases with no gene match: 7. The sequenced CDR3 bases are TGTGCCAGCAGCTTTTCGCAGGGGGCGGGTGGC. This codes for CASSFSQGAGG. The whole CDR3 protein reads CASSFSQGAGGYTF.

This clone was counted many times. The missing CDR3 end, 3 residues past where the read stops, is filled in from the germline J gene. The rearrangement links TRBV7-3 to TRBJ2-2; possibly TRBD1 for D (6 bases). V was pared by 5 bases and J by 1 base, with 8 bases between. CDR1 SGHTA and CDR2 FQGTGA come from the germline V gene. The CDR3 runs to 14 residues. The DNA read from the CDR3 is TGTGCCAGCAGCCTACAGGGGAACACCGGGGAG. It translates to CASSLQGNTGE. The full CDR3 protein is CASSLQGNTGELFF.

This clone was detected ten times or more. The CDR3 protein is CASTRTGVLQPQHF. CDR3 DNA, as far as it was read: TGTGCCAGCACCAGGACAGGGGTACTTCAGCCC. V gene TRBV6-2 or TRBV6-3 combines with J gene TRBJ1-5; 9 bases match TRBD1. The CDR3 is cut off 3 residues early in the read; its end comes from the germline J gene. V shed 7 bases, J shed 6 bases, and the junction held 7 bases outside the gene matches. Germline values: CDR1 MNHEY, CDR2 SVGEGT. The CDR3 has 14 residues.

With respect to this clone: Read sequence stops 3 residues before the CDR3 end, and the germline J gene provides the missing end. The gene calls are TRBV7-2 and TRBJ1-5, with a tentative D call TRBD1 (5 bases). The germline V gene encodes CDR1 SGHTA and CDR2 FQGNSA. There are 12 residues in the CDR3. V lost 6 bases and J 5 bases, leaving 8 bases between the germline ends. This CDR3 is CASSWGDQPQHF. CDR3 bases read: TGTGCCAGCAGTTGGGGGGATCAGCCC.

Points on this clone: Read sequence stops 3 residues before the CDR3 end, and the germline J gene provides the missing end. V gene TRBV11-3 combines with J gene TRBJ2-5; maybe TRBD2 (5 bases). The CDR3 runs 14 residues. V shed 4 bases and J shed 4 bases, with 13 bases lying between them. Germline V gives CDR1 SGHNT, CDR2 YENEEA. The CDR3 is CASSYRGLGETQYF. CDR3 bases read: TGTGCCAGCAGCTACAGAGGGCTTGGAGAGACC.

This clone was counted between two and nine times. The missing CDR3 end, 3 residues past where the read stops, is filled in from the germline J gene. The chain combines TRBV11-2 with TRBJ2-7; 8 nucleotides line up with TRBD1. Germline CDR1 reads SGHAT; CDR2 reads FQNNGV. The CDR3 is made up of 15 amino acids. With 4 bases clipped from V and 3 bases from J, the junction kept 8 bases outside the gene matches. The CDR3 sequence: CASSWTGLNGYEQYF. CDR3 bases read: TGTGCCAGCAGCTGGACAGGGCTTAACGGCTACGAG.

This clone was found many times. The read terminates 3 residues ahead of where the CDR3 ends, so the germline J gene completes it. The chain carries TRBV7-3 and TRBJ2-3; 9 nucleotides align to TRBD2. Germline V gene sequence: CDR1 SGHTA, CDR2 FQGTGA. This CDR3 is 15 amino acids long. With V trimmed by 4 bases and J by 6 bases, 8 bases remained unmatched. CDR3 region: CASSWGQREVDTQYF. CDR3 DNA (partial): TGTGCCAGCAGCTGGGGCCAGCGGGAGGTGGATACG.